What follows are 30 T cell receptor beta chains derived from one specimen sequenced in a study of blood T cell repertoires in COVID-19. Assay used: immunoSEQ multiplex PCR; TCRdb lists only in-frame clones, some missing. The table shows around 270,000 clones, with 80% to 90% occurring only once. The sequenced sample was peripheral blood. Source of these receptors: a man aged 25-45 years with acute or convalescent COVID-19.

The CDR3 region has the DNA TGTGCCAGCAGCCCTATGGGAGCTGGCTACACCTTC. This sequence encodes CASSPMGAGYTF. The chain joins TRBV5-4 to TRBJ1-2; D gene ambiguous. From germline, CDR1 is SGHNT and CDR2 YYREEE (reference sequence). V lost 4 bases and J 7 bases, leaving 11 bases between the germline ends. This CDR3 has 12 amino acids.

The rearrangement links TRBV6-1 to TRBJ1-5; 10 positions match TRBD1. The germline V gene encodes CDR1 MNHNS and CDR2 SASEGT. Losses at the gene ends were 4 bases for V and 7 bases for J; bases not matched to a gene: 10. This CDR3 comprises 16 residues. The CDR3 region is CASSADRGQATQPQHF. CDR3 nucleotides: TGTGCCAGCAGTGCAGACAGGGGGCAAGCGACACAGCCCCAGCATTTT.

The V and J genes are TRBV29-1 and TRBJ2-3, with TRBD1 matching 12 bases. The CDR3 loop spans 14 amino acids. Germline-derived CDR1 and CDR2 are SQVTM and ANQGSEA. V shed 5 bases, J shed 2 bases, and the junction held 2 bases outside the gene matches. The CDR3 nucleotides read TGCAGCGTTAGGGACAGGGGGCCCACAGATACGCAGTATTTT. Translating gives CSVRDRGPTDTQYF.

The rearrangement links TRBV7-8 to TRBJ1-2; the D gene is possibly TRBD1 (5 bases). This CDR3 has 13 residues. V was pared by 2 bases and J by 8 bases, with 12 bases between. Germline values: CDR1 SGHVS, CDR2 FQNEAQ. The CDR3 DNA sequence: TGTGCCAGCAGCTTAAGCGGGGGTGTCGGCTACACCTTC. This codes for CASSLSGGVGYTF.

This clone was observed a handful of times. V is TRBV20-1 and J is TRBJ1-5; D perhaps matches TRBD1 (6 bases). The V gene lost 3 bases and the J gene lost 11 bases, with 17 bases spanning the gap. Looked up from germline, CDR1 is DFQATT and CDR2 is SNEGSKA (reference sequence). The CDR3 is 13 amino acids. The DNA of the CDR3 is TGCAGTGCTAGTCCGGCAGGGGTATGGGCCCAGCATTTT. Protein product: CSASPAGVWAQHF.

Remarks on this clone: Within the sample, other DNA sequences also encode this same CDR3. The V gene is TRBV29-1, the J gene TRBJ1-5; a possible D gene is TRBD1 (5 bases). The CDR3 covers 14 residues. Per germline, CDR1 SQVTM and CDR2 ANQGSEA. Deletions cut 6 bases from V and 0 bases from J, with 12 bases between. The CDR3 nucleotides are TGCAGCGTGGGGGGTACCGATAGCAATCAGCCCCAGCATTTT. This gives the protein CSVGGTDSNQPQHF.

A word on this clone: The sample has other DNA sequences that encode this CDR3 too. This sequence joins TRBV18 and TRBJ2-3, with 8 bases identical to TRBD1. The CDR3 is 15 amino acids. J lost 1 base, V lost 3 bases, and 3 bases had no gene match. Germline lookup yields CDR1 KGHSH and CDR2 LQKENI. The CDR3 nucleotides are TGTGCCAGCTCACCGCCGGGACAGGGCACAGATACGCAGTATTTT. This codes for CASSPPGQGTDTQYF.

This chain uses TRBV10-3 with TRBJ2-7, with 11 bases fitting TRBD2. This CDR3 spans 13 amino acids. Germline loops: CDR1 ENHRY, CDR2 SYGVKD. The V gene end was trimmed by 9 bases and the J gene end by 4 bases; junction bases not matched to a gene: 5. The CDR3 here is CAIGTSGNYEQYF. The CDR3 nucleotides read TGTGCCATTGGGACTAGCGGAAATTACGAGCAGTACTTC.

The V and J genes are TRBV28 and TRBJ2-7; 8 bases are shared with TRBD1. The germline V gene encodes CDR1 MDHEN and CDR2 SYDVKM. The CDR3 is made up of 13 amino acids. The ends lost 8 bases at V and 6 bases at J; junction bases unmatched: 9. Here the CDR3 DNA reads TGTGCCAGCCGTTCCGGACAGGGTTCCGAGCAGTACTTC. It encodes CASRSGQGSEQYF.

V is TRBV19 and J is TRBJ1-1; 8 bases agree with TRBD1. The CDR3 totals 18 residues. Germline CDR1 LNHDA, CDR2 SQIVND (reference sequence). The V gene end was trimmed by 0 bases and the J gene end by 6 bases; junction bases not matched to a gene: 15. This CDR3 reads CASSIDKSAGQVFPEAFF. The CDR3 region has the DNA TGTGCCAGTAGTATAGATAAATCGGCGGGACAGGTCTTCCCTGAAGCTTTCTTT.

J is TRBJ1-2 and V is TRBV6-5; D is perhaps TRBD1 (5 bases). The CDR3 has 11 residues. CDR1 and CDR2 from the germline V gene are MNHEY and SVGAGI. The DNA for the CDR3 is TGTGCTTCAGGGTTACTTTATGGCTACACCTTC. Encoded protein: CASGLLYGYTF.

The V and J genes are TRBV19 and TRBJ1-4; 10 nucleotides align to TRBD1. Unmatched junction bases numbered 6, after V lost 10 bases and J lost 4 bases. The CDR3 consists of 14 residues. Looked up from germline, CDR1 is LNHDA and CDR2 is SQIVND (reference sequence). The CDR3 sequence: CATRRTGGNEKLFF. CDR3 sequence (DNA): TGTGCCACCCGACGGACAGGGGGTAATGAAAAACTGTTTTTT.

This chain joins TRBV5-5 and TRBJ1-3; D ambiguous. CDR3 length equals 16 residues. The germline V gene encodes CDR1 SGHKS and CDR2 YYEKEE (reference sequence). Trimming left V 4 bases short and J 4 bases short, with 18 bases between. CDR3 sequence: CASSQQNFLTGNTIYF. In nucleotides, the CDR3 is TGTGCCAGCAGCCAACAGAACTTCTTGACCGGAAACACCATATATTTT.

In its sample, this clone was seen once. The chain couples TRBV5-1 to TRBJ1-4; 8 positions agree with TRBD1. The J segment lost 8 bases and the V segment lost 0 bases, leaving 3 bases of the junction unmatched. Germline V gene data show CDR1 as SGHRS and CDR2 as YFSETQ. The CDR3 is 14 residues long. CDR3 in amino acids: CASSLVTGEEKLFF. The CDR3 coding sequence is TGCGCCAGCAGCTTGGTGACAGGGGAGGAAAAACTGTTTTTT.

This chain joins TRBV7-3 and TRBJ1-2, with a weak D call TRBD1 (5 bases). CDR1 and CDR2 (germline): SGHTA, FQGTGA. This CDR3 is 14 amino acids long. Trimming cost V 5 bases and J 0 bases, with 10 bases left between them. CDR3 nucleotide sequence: TGTGCCAGCAGCCCTGGGGGGGCTAACTATGGCTACACCTTC. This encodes CASSPGGANYGYTF. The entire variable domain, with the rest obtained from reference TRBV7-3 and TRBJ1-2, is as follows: GAGVSQTPSNKVTEKGKYVELRCDPISGHTALYWYRQSLGQGPEFLIYFQGTGAADDSGLPNDRFFAVRPEGSVSTLKIQRTERGDSAVYLCASSPGGANYGYTFGSGTRLTVV.

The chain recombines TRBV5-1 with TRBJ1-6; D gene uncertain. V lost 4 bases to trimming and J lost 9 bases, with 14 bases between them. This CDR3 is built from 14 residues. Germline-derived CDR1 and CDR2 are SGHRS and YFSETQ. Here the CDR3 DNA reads TGCGCCAGCAGCGCGTACGGGGTTGGTTCACCCCTCCACTTT. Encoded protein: CASSAYGVGSPLHF.

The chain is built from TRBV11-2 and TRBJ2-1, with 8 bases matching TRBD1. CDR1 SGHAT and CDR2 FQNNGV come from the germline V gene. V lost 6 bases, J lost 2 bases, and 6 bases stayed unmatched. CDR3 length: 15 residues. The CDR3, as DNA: TGTGCCAGCAGTCAGGGGGCGTCTCCCTACAATGAGCAGTTCTTC. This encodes CASSQGASPYNEQFF. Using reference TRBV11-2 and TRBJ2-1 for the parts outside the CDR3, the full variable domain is EAGVAQSPRYKIIEKRQSVAFWCNPISGHATLYWYQQILGQGPKLLIQFQNNGVVDDSQLPKDRFSAERLKGVDSTLKIQPAKLEDSAVYLCASSQGASPYNEQFFGPGTRLTVL.

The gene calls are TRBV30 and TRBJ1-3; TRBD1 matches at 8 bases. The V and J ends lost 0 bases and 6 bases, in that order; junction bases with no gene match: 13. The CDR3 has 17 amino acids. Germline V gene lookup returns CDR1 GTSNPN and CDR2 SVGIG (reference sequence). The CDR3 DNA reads TGTGCCTGGAGTGTACGATCCCCAAGGACAGGGATAAACACCATATATTTT. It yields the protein CAWSVRSPRTGINTIYF.

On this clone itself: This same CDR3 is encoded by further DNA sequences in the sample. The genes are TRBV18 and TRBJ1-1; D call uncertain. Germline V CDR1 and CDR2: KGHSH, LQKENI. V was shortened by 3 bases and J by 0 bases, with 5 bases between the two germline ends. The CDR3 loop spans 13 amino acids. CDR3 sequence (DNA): TGTGCCAGCTCACCCACGGTGAACACTGAAGCTTTCTTT. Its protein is CASSPTVNTEAFF.

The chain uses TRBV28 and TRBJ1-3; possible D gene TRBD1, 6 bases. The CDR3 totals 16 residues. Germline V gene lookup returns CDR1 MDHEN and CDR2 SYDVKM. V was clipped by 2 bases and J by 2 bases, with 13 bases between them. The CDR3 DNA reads TGTGCCAGCAGTTTAGTCAACCCAGGGGCTGGAAACACCATATATTTT. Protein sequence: CASSLVNPGAGNTIYF.

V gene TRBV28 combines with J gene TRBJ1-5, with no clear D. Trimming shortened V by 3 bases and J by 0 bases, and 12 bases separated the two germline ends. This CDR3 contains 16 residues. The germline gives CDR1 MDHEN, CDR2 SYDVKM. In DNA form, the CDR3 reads TGTGCCAGCAGTTTGTCGGAGGTCGATAGCAATCAGCCCCAGCATTTT. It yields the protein CASSLSEVDSNQPQHF.

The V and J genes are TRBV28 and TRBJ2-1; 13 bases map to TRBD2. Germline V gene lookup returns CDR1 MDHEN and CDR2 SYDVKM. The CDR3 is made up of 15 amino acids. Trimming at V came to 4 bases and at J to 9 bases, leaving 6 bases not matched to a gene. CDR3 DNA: TGTGCCAGCAGTTACACTAGCGGGGGGGCCGGTGAGCAGTTCTTC. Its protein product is CASSYTSGGAGEQFF.

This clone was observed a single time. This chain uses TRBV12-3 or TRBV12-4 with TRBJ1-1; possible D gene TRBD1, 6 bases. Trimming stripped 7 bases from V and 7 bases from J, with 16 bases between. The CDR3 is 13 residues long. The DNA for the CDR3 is TGTGCCAGCATTCACGAGAGGGGGTTTGAAGCTTTCTTT. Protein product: CASIHERGFEAFF.

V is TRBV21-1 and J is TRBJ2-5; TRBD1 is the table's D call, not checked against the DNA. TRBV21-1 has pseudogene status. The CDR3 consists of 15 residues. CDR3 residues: CASSNPGRGRETQYF. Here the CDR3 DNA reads TGTGCCAGCAGCAATCCGGGTAGGGGAAGAGAGACCCAGTACTTC.

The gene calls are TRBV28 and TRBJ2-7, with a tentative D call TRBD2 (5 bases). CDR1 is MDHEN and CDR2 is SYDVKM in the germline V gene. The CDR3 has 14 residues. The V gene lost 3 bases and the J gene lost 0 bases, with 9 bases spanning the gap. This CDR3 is CASSFGSGSYEQYF. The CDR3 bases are TGTGCCAGCAGTTTTGGGAGCGGCTCCTACGAGCAGTACTTC.

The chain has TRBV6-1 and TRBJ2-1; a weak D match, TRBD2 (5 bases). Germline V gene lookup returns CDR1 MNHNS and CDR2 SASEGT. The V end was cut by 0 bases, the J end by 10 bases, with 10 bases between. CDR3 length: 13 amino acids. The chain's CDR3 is CASSEAPLGEQFF. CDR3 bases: TGTGCCAGCAGTGAAGCGCCACTAGGGGAGCAGTTCTTC.

The CDR3 loop is CASSIGIQGSRRDTQYF. The CDR3 coding sequence is TGTGCCAGTAGTATAGGCATCCAGGGGAGTAGGCGGGATACGCAGTATTTT. This chain uses TRBV19 with TRBJ2-3, with TRBD1 as a possible D gene (6 bases). There are 17 residues in the CDR3. Germline CDR1 LNHDA, CDR2 SQIVND (reference sequence). The V end lost 1 base, the J end lost 6 bases, and 20 bases lay between the germline ends.

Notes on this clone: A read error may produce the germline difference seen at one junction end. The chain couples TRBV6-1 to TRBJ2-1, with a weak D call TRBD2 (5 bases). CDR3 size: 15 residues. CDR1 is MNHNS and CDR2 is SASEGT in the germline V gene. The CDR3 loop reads CASSKAAESYNEQFF. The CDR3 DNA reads TGTGCCAGCAGTAAAGCAGCGGAGTCCTACAATGAGCAGTTCTTC.

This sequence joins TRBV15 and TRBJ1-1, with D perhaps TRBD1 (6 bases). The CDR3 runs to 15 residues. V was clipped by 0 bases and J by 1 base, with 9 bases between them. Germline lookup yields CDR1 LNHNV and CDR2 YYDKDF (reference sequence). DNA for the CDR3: TGTGCCACCAGCAGAGACCCGGGACAGAACACTGAAGCTTTCTTT. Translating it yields CATSRDPGQNTEAFF.

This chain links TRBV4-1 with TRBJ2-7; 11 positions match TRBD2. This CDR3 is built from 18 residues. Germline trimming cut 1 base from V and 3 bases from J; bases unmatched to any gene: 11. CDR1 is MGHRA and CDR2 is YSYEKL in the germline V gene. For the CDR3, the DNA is TGCGCCAGCAGCCAAGGGTCGGCCGAGGGACTAGCGGTCTACGAGCAGTACTTC. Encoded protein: CASSQGSAEGLAVYEQYF.